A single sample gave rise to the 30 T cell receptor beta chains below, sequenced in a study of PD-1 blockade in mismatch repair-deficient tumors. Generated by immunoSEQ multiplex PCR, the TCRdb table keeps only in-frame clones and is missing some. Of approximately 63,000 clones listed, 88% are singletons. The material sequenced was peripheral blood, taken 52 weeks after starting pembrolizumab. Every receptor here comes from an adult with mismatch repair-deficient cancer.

The CDR3 DNA follows: TGTGCCAGCAGTTCCCCATCCTTTGACGGTGAAGCTTTCTTT. Amino acid sequence: CASSSPSFDGEAFF. The V and J genes are TRBV7-9 and TRBJ1-1; no clear D. The CDR3 spans 14 residues. The germline V and J ends were trimmed by 6 bases and 7 bases, with 18 bases remaining between them. Germline lookup yields CDR1 SEHNR and CDR2 FQNEAQ (reference sequence).

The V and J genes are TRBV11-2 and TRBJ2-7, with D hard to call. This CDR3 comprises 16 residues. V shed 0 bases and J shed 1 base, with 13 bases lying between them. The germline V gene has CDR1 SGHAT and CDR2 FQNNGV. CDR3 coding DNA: TGTGCCAGCAGCTTAGAAAAGGCAGGTTTTTCCTACGAGCAGTACTTC. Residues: CASSLEKAGFSYEQYF. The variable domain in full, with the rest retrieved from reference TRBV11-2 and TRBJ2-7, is EAGVAQSPRYKIIEKRQSVAFWCNPISGHATLYWYQQILGQGPKLLIQFQNNGVVDDSQLPKDRFSAERLKGVDSTLKIQPAKLEDSAVYLCASSLEKAGFSYEQYFGPGTRLTVT.

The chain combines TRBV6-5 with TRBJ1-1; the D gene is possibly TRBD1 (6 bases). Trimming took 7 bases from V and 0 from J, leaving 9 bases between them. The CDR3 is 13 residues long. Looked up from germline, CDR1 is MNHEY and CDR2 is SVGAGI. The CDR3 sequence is CASTRGLNTEAFF. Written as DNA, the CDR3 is TGTGCCAGCACCAGGGGATTGAACACTGAAGCTTTCTTT.

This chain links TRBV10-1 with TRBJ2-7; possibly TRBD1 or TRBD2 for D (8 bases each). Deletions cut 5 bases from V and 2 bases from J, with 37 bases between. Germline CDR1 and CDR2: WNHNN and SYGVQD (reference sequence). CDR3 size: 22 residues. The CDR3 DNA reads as TGCGCCAGCAGTTCCGACAGGGGACTCCCTGCCTTCTCCGGGACTAGAACCTACGAGCAGTACTTC. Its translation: CASSSDRGLPAFSGTRTYEQYF.

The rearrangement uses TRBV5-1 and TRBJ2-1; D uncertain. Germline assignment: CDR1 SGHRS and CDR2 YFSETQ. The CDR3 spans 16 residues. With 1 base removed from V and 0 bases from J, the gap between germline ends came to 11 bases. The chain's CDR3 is CASSLSPGLSYNEQFF. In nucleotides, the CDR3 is TGCGCCAGCAGCTTGTCACCGGGCCTCTCCTACAATGAGCAGTTCTTC. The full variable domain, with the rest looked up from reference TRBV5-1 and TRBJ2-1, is KAGVTQTPRYLIKTRGQQVTLSCSPISGHRSVSWYQQTPGQGLQFLFEYFSETQRNKGNFPGRFSGRQFSNSRSEMNVSTLELGDSALYLCASSLSPGLSYNEQFFGPGTRLTVL.

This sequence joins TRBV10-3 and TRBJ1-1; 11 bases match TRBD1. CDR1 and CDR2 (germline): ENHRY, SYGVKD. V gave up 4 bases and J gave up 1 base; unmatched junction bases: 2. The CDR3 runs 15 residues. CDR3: CAISGTGGQNTEAFF. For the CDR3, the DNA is TGTGCCATCAGTGGGACAGGGGGCCAGAACACTGAAGCTTTCTTT.

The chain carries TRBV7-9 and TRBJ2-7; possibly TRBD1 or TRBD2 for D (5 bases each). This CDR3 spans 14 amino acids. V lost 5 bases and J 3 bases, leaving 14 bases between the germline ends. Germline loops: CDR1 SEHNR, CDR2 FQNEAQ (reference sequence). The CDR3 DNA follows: TGTGCCAGCAGCCCCCGGGACCCCCTCTACGAGCAGTACTTC. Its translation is CASSPRDPLYEQYF.

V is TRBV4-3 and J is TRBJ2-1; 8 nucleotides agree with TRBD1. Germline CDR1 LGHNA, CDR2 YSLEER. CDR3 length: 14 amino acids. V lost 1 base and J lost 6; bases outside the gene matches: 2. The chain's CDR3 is CASSQARGRNEQFF. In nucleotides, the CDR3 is TGCGCCAGCAGCCAAGCCAGGGGGCGCAATGAGCAGTTCTTC.

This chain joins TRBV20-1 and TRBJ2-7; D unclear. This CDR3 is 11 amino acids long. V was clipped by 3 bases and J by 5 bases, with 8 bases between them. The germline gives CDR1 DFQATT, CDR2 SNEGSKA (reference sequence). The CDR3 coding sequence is TGCAGTGCTAGTTTGGTAAACGAGCAGTACTTC. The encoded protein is CSASLVNEQYF.

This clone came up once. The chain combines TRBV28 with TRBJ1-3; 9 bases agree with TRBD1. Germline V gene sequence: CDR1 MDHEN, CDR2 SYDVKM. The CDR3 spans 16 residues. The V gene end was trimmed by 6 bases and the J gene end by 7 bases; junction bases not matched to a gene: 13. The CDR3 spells CASRNQFRDRANTIYF. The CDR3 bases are TGTGCCAGCAGAAATCAATTCCGGGACAGGGCCAACACCATATATTTT.

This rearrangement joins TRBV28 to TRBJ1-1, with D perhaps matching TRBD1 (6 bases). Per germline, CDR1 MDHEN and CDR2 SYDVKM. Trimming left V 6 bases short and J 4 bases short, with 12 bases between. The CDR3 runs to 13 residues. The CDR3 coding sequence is TGTGCCAGCAGGCTCCCCAGGGGCACTGAAGCTTTCTTT. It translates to CASRLPRGTEAFF.

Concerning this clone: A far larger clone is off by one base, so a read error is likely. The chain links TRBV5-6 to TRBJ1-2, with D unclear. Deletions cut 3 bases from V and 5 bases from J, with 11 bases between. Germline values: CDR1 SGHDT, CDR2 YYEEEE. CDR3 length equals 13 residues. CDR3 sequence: CASSWAPVYGYTF. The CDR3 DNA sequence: TGTGCCAGCAGCTGGGCCCCGGTATATGGCTACACCTTC. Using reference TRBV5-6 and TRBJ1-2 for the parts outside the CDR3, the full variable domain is DAGVTQSPTHLIKTRGQQVTLRCSPKSGHDTVSWYQQALGQGPQFIFQYYEEEERQRGNFPDRFSGHQFPNYSSELNVNALLLGDSALYLCASSWAPVYGYTFGSGTRLTVV.

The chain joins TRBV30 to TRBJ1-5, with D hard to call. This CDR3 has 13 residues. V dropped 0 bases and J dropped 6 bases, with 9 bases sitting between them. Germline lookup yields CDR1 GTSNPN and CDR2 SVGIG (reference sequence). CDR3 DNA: TGTGCCTGGAGTGTCCGGAAAGGTCAGCCCCAGCATTTT. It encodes CAWSVRKGQPQHF.

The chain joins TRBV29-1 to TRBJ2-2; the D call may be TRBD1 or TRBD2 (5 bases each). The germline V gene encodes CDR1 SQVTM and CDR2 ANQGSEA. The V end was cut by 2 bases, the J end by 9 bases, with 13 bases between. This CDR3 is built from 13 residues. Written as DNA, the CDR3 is TGCAGCGTTGAAAGGTCGGGACGGCGGGAGCTGTTTTTT. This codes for CSVERSGRRELFF.

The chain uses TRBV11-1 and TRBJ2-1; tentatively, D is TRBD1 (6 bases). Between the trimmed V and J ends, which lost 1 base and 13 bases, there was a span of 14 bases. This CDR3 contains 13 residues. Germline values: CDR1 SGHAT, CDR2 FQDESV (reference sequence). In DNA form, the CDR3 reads TGTGCCAGCAGCTTAGAGGGGGTAGTAGCCCAGTTCTTC. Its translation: CASSLEGVVAQFF.

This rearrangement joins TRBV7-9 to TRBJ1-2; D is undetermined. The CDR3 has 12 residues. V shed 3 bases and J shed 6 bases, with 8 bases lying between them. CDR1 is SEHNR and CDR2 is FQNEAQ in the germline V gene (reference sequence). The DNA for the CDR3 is TGTGCCAGCAGCTTGTCTGCGAATGGCTACACCTTC. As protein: CASSLSANGYTF.

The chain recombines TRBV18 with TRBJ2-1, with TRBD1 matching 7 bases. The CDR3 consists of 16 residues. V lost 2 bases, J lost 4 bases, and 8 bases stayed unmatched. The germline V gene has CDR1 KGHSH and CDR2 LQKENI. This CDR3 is CASSPDRAGGYNEQFF. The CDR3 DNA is TGTGCCAGCTCACCAGACAGGGCAGGGGGTTACAATGAGCAGTTCTTC.

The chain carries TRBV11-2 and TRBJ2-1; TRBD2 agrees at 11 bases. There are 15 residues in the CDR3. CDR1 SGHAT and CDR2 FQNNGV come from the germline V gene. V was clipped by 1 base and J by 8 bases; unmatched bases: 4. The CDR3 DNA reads TGTGCCAGCAGCTTAGTAGCGGGAGGGCCATATGAGCAGTTCTTC. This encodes CASSLVAGGPYEQFF.

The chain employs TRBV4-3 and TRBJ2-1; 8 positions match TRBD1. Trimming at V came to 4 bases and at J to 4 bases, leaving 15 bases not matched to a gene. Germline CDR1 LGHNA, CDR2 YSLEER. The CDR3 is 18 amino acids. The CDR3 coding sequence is TGCGCCAGCAGCCTAGGGATTCCTTCAGGGGGCAAGTACAATGAGCAGTTCTTC. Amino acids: CASSLGIPSGGKYNEQFF.

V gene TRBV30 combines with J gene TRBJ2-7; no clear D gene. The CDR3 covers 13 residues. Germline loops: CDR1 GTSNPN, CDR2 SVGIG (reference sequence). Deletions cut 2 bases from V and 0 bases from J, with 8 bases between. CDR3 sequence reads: CAWSYGSSYEQYF. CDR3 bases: TGTGCCTGGAGTTACGGAAGCTCCTACGAGCAGTACTTC.

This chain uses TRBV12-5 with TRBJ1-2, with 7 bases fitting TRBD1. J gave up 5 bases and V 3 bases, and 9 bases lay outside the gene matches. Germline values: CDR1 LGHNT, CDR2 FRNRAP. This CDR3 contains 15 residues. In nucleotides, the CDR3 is TGTGCTAGTGGTTTTAATCTCAGGGGGGGGTATGGCTACACCTTC. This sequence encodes CASGFNLRGGYGYTF.

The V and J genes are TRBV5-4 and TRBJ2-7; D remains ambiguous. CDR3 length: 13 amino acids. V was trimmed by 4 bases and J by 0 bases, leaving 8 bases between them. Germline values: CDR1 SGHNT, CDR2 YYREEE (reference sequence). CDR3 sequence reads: CASSVGRSYEQYF. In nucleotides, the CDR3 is TGTGCCAGCAGCGTCGGCCGCTCCTACGAGCAGTACTTC.

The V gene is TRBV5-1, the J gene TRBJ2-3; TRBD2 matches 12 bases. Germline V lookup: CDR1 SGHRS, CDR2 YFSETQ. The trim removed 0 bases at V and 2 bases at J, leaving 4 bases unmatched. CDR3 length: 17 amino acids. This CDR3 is CASSLGTSGIFTDTQYF. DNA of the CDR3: TGCGCCAGCAGCTTGGGGACTAGCGGGATTTTCACAGATACGCAGTATTTT. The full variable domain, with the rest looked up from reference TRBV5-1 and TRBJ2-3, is KAGVTQTPRYLIKTRGQQVTLSCSPISGHRSVSWYQQTPGQGLQFLFEYFSETQRNKGNFPGRFSGRQFSNSRSEMNVSTLELGDSALYLCASSLGTSGIFTDTQYFGPGTRLTVL.

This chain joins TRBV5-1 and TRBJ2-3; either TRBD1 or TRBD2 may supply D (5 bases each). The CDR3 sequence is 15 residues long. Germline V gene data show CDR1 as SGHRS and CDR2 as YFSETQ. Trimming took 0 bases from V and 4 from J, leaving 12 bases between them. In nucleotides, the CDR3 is TGCGCCAGCAGCTTGGCCACCGGGGCATCAGATACGCAGTATTTT. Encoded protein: CASSLATGASDTQYF.

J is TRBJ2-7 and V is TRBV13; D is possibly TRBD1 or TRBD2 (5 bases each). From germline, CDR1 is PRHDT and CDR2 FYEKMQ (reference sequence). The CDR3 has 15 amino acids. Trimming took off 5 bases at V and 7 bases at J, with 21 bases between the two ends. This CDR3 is CASSPSGTGIKEQYF. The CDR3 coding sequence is TGTGCCAGCAGCCCGTCAGGGACCGGAATTAAAGAGCAGTACTTC.

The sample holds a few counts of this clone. The CDR3 loop is CASGLNQPQHF. CDR3 nucleotide sequence: TGTGCTAGTGGCCTTAATCAGCCCCAGCATTTT. V and J are TRBV12-5 and TRBJ1-5; D unclear. CDR1 and CDR2 from the germline V gene are LGHNT and FRNRAP. Trimming pared 6 bases from V and 4 bases from J, leaving 4 bases between. The CDR3 is 11 amino acids.

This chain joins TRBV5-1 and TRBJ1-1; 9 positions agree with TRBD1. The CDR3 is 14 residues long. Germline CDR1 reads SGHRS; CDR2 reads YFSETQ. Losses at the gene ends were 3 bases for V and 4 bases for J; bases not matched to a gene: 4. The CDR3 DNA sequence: TGCGCCAGCAGCTCGGGACAGGGTGGCACTGAAGCTTTCTTT. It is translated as CASSSGQGGTEAFF.

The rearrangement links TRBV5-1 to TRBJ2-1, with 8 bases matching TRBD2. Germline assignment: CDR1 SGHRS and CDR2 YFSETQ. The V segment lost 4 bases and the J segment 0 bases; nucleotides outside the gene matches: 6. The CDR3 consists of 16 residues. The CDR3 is CASSASGTSSYNEQFF. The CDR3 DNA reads TGCGCCAGCAGCGCCTCCGGGACTAGCTCCTACAATGAGCAGTTCTTC.

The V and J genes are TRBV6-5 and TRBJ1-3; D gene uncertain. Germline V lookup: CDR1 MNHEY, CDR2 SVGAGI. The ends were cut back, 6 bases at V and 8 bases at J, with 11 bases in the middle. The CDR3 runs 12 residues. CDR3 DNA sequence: TGTGCCAGCAGCTCCCCCGCGGACACCATATATTTT. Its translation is CASSSPADTIYF.

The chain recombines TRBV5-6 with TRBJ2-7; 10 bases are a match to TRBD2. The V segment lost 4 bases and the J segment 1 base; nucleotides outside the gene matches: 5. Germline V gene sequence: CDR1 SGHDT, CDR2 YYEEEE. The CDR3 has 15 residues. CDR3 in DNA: TGTGCCAGCAGCCCGTGGACTAGCGGTTCCTACGAGCAGTACTTC. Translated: CASSPWTSGSYEQYF.